The 27 T cell receptor beta chains presented below share a single source sample, sequenced in a study of control samples from healthy donors and cancer patients. Profiling relied on immunoSEQ multiplex PCR, and the TCRdb table lists in-frame clones only, not all of them. The sample gives some 79,000 clones, approximately 93% of which show up once; around 1.3% is in the top ten. The specimen was PBMCs. These receptors came from a middle-aged woman with lung cancer.

The chain links TRBV28 to TRBJ2-3, with 10 bases lining up with TRBD2. The CDR3 loop spans 16 amino acids. Per germline, CDR1 MDHEN and CDR2 SYDVKM. With 7 bases clipped from V and 0 bases from J, the junction kept 7 bases outside the gene matches. CDR3 protein: CASTLSGGTSTDTQYF. CDR3 bases: TGTGCCAGCACCCTTAGCGGGGGGACTAGCACAGATACGCAGTATTTT.

Concerning this clone itself: In the same sample, other DNA sequences code for this CDR3. V is TRBV3-1 (or the pseudogene TRBV3-2) and J is TRBJ2-7; D is uncertain. This CDR3 contains 11 residues. CDR1 LGHDT and CDR2 YNNKEL come from the germline V gene (reference sequence). V lost 1 base and J 4 bases, leaving 2 bases between the germline ends. The CDR3 DNA is TGTGCCAGCAGCCAAGGTTACGAGCAGTACTTC. This codes for CASSQGYEQYF.

This clone is a singleton in its sample. The rearrangement joins TRBV10-3 to TRBJ1-5; a possible D gene is TRBD1 (5 bases). Trimming took 3 bases from V and 0 from J, leaving 9 bases between them. Germline V gene data show CDR1 as ENHRY and CDR2 as SYGVKD. The CDR3 runs 15 residues. CDR3 sequence: CAISEGANSNQPQHF. CDR3 DNA sequence: TGTGCCATCAGTGAAGGGGCAAATAGCAATCAGCCCCAGCATTTT.

V usage is TRBV7-9 and J usage is TRBJ2-3, with 15 positions matching TRBD2. Looked up from germline, CDR1 is SEHNR and CDR2 is FQNEAQ (reference sequence). With 6 bases clipped from V and 3 bases from J, the junction kept 4 bases outside the gene matches. This CDR3 comprises 16 residues. The CDR3 nucleotides are TGTGCCAGCAGTACCGGGACTAGCGGGGGGACAGATACGCAGTATTTT. Protein sequence: CASSTGTSGGTDTQYF.

The chain uses TRBV11-3 and TRBJ2-1; no reliable D call. Trimming took off 5 bases at V and 2 bases at J, with 7 bases between the two ends. CDR1 SGHNT and CDR2 YENEEA come from the germline V gene. The CDR3 has 13 amino acids. This chain's CDR3 is CASSPNTYNEQFF. The CDR3 DNA follows: TGTGCCAGCAGCCCAAATACCTACAATGAGCAGTTCTTC. The full variable domain, its missing parts supplied by reference TRBV11-3 and TRBJ2-1, is EAGVVQSPRYKIIEKKQPVAFWCNPISGHNTLYWYLQNLGQGPELLIRYENEEAVDDSQLPKDRFSAERLKGVDSTLKIQPAELGDSAVYLCASSPNTYNEQFFGPGTRLTVL.

The chain joins TRBV5-1 to TRBJ2-3; D ambiguous. CDR1 and CDR2 (germline): SGHRS, YFSETQ. This CDR3 contains 13 residues. Deletions cut 4 bases from V and 0 bases from J, with 6 bases between. CDR3 amino acids: CASSESSTDTQYF. DNA for the CDR3: TGCGCCAGCAGCGAAAGTAGCACAGATACGCAGTATTTT.

The chain combines TRBV7-9 with TRBJ2-7; no reliable D call. CDR1 SEHNR and CDR2 FQNEAQ come from the germline V gene (reference sequence). The CDR3 runs to 15 residues. V was shortened by 5 bases and J by 1 base, with 15 bases between the two germline ends. The CDR3 sequence: CASSPQGFGSYEQYF. In nucleotides, the CDR3 is TGTGCCAGCAGCCCCCAAGGGTTCGGGTCCTACGAGCAGTACTTC.

The chain uses TRBV30 and TRBJ1-5; 7 bases agree with TRBD1. V was pared by 2 bases and J by 3 bases, with 1 base of the junction left unmatched. CDR3 length: 13 amino acids. Germline-derived CDR1 and CDR2 are GTSNPN and SVGIG (reference sequence). CDR3 nucleotide sequence: TGTGCCTGGAGTACAGGGGACAATCAGCCCCAGCATTTT. As protein: CAWSTGDNQPQHF.

The rearrangement joins TRBV6-1 to TRBJ1-2; no clear D gene. The CDR3 totals 16 residues. CDR1 MNHNS and CDR2 SASEGT come from the germline V gene. V was cut by 3 bases and J by 0 bases, with 14 bases left in between. CDR3 in DNA: TGTGCCAGCAGTGATCCCGGCAGGATAGCTAACTATGGCTACACCTTC. It yields the protein CASSDPGRIANYGYTF.

J is TRBJ2-5 and V is TRBV9; no clear D gene. The germline gives CDR1 SGDLS, CDR2 YYNGEE. This CDR3 spans 15 amino acids. Trimming stripped 2 bases from V and 4 bases from J, with 15 bases between. The CDR3 coding sequence is TGTGCCAGCAGCGTCGCGAGTGGTTATGGAGAGACCCAGTACTTC. This sequence encodes CASSVASGYGETQYF.

This chain links TRBV3-1 (or the pseudogene TRBV3-2) with TRBJ1-2; D gene unclear. Trimming cost V 8 bases and J 0 bases, with 7 bases left between them. The CDR3 is made up of 12 amino acids. CDR1 is LGHDT and CDR2 is YNNKEL in the germline V gene (reference sequence). The DNA for the CDR3 is TGTGCCAGCTGGCTGACTAACTATGGCTACACCTTC. Its translation: CASWLTNYGYTF.

The V gene is TRBV6-5, the J gene TRBJ1-1; 11 bases map to TRBD1. The CDR3 extends over 15 amino acids. The J segment lost 1 base and the V segment lost 5 bases, leaving 3 bases of the junction unmatched. Per the germline V gene, CDR1 is MNHEY and CDR2 is SVGAGI. The CDR3 loop reads CASSPGTGGNTEAFF. The CDR3 bases are TGTGCCAGCAGTCCCGGGACAGGGGGGAACACTGAAGCTTTCTTT.

The gene calls are TRBV5-1 and TRBJ2-7, with 8 bases aligning to TRBD2. The CDR3 consists of 18 residues. Germline V gene data show CDR1 as SGHRS and CDR2 as YFSETQ. Losses at the gene ends were 0 bases for V and 2 bases for J; bases not matched to a gene: 13. The CDR3: CASSLVLRGGTDAYEQYF. As DNA, the CDR3 is TGCGCCAGCAGCTTGGTATTACGCGGGGGGACGGACGCCTACGAGCAGTACTTC. Based on the CDR3 plus reference TRBV5-1 and TRBJ2-7, the full variable domain is KAGVTQTPRYLIKTRGQQVTLSCSPISGHRSVSWYQQTPGQGLQFLFEYFSETQRNKGNFPGRFSGRQFSNSRSEMNVSTLELGDSALYLCASSLVLRGGTDAYEQYFGPGTRLTVT.

V gene TRBV19 combines with J gene TRBJ1-5; tentative D call: TRBD1 (5 bases). V was cut by 4 bases and J by 5 bases, with 9 bases left in between. Germline-derived CDR1 and CDR2 are LNHDA and SQIVND (reference sequence). The CDR3 length is 13 residues. CDR3 in amino acids: CASSTKQDQPQHF. The CDR3 nucleotides read TGTGCCAGTAGTACTAAACAGGATCAGCCCCAGCATTTT.

J is TRBJ2-3 and V is TRBV11-2; TRBD1 agrees at 7 bases. CDR3 length: 19 amino acids. V trimming: 0 bases; J trimming: 3 bases; junction bases outside the gene matches: 15. From germline, CDR1 is SGHAT and CDR2 FQNNGV. CDR3 nucleotides: TGTGCCAGCAGCTTAGATAGGTGGAAGGGACAGTCATCGACAGATACGCAGTATTTT. Translating it yields CASSLDRWKGQSSTDTQYF.

V and J are TRBV7-8 and TRBJ1-1; a possible D gene is TRBD1 (5 bases). Looked up from germline, CDR1 is SGHVS and CDR2 is FQNEAQ. The CDR3 consists of 13 residues. V was shortened by 6 bases and J by 4 bases, with 12 bases between the two germline ends. The CDR3 spells CASRRGSTTEAFF. The CDR3 DNA reads as TGTGCCAGCAGGCGGGGGAGTACCACTGAAGCTTTCTTT.

V and J are TRBV7-3 and TRBJ2-2; D is unclear. V dropped 1 base and J dropped 6 bases, with 3 bases sitting between them. Germline V lookup: CDR1 SGHTA, CDR2 FQGTGA. This CDR3 contains 12 residues. The CDR3 region is CASSLIPGELFF. CDR3 nucleotide sequence: TGTGCCAGCAGCTTAATTCCCGGGGAGCTGTTTTTT.

The rearrangement links TRBV9 to TRBJ2-5; D not resolved. Germline values: CDR1 SGDLS, CDR2 YYNGEE. Trimming shortened V by 5 bases and J by 2 bases, and 13 bases separated the two germline ends. This CDR3 has 14 amino acids. This CDR3 reads CASRRTQAQETQYF. DNA for the CDR3: TGTGCCAGCAGGCGGACGCAAGCTCAAGAGACCCAGTACTTC.

This clone was counted once. The chain recombines TRBV29-1 with TRBJ1-1; 7 bases match TRBD1. The CDR3 extends over 13 amino acids. Trimming took 7 bases from V and 3 from J; bases not matched to a gene: 8. From germline, CDR1 is SQVTM and CDR2 ANQGSEA. The CDR3, as DNA: TGCAGCGGAACACCACAGGGGTACACTGAAGCTTTCTTT. Protein: CSGTPQGYTEAFF.

The J gene is TRBJ1-6, the V gene TRBV6-5; 7 bases are shared with TRBD1. This CDR3 region has 14 residues. Germline CDR1 reads MNHEY; CDR2 reads SVGAGI. With V trimmed by 6 bases and J by 13 bases, 12 bases remained unmatched. The CDR3 sequence is CASSMSQGLVPLHF. The CDR3 DNA follows: TGTGCCAGCAGCATGTCACAGGGGCTCGTCCCCCTCCACTTT.

The V and J genes are TRBV5-1 and TRBJ1-3; tentative D call: TRBD1 (5 bases). This CDR3 spans 14 amino acids. The germline CDR1 and CDR2 sequences are SGHRS and YFSETQ. Trimming took 5 bases from V and 2 from J, leaving 11 bases between them. The CDR3 DNA sequence: TGCGCCAGCAGTAATCAGGGCGCTGGAAACACCATATATTTT. Translated, it gives CASSNQGAGNTIYF. Full variable domain (rest looked up from reference TRBV5-1 and TRBJ1-3): KAGVTQTPRYLIKTRGQQVTLSCSPISGHRSVSWYQQTPGQGLQFLFEYFSETQRNKGNFPGRFSGRQFSNSRSEMNVSTLELGDSALYLCASSNQGAGNTIYFGEGSWLTVV.

The chain uses TRBV28 and TRBJ2-7; D is possibly TRBD1 or TRBD2 (5 bases each). CDR3 length equals 13 residues. Germline V gene data show CDR1 as MDHEN and CDR2 as SYDVKM. V was pared by 8 bases and J by 0 bases, with 11 bases between. The CDR3 region has the DNA TGTGCCAGCCGGGACCCGATCTCCTACGAGCAGTACTTC. Protein: CASRDPISYEQYF.

The J gene is TRBJ2-7, the V gene TRBV9; D perhaps matches TRBD1 (6 bases). V gave up 3 bases and J gave up 10 bases, with 17 bases separating them. The CDR3 spans 13 residues. CDR1 SGDLS and CDR2 YYNGEE come from the germline V gene. CDR3 in amino acids: CASSADDSGAQYF. The CDR3 DNA reads as TGTGCCAGCAGCGCGGATGACTCAGGGGCCCAGTACTTC. Combining the CDR3 with reference TRBV9 and TRBJ2-7 gives the whole variable domain DSGVTQTPKHLITATGQRVTLRCSPRSGDLSVYWYQQSLDQGLQFLIQYYNGEERAKGNILERFSAQQFPDLHSELNLSSLELGDSALYFCASSADDSGAQYFGPGTRLTVT.

The chain employs TRBV19 and TRBJ1-2; D uncertain. This CDR3 spans 19 amino acids. The V end lost 5 bases, the J end lost 0 bases, and 25 bases lay between the germline ends. CDR1 LNHDA and CDR2 SQIVND come from the germline V gene (reference sequence). The CDR3 protein is CASSPSGPGSSLPNYGYTF. In DNA form, the CDR3 reads TGTGCCAGTAGTCCATCCGGCCCGGGGAGTTCCTTACCTAACTATGGCTACACCTTC.

CDR3 loop: CASSPGTGSTDTQYF. DNA of the CDR3: TGTGCCAGCAGCCCCGGGACAGGTTCCACAGATACGCAGTATTTT. The V and J genes are TRBV7-3 and TRBJ2-3; 8 positions match TRBD1. Germline V gene sequence: CDR1 SGHTA, CDR2 FQGTGA. V trimming: 5 bases; J trimming: 2 bases; junction bases outside the gene matches: 6. The CDR3 extends over 15 amino acids.

The rearrangement links TRBV6-6 to TRBJ2-5, with TRBD2 as a possible D gene (5 bases). V shed 6 bases and J shed 13 bases, with 12 bases lying between them. Germline V gene data show CDR1 as MNHNY and CDR2 as SVGAGI (reference sequence). This CDR3 region has 10 residues. The chain's CDR3 is CASREDSTYF. The CDR3 DNA reads TGTGCCAGCAGGGAGGACTCCACGTACTTC.

This sequence joins TRBV18 and TRBJ1-1, with 7 bases that match TRBD1. The germline V gene encodes CDR1 KGHSH and CDR2 LQKENI. V was pared by 4 bases and J by 4 bases, with 6 bases of the junction left unmatched. There are 14 residues in the CDR3. The CDR3 sequence: CASSRQGVGTEAFF. The CDR3 DNA reads as TGTGCCAGCTCACGACAGGGCGTTGGCACTGAAGCTTTCTTT.